Listed below are T cell receptor beta chains from one sample, sequenced in a study of response to subunit inactivated influenza vaccine. One entry per CDR3 protein results from TCRdb running MiXCR on the RT-PCR reads. The sample lists 250,000 to 350,000 distinct CDR3 sequences; 20% to 25% were seen once. Specimen: PBMCs from blood, collected 21 months after vaccination. The receptors derive from a man between 45 and 75 years old who received an inactivated influenza vaccine. CDR3s include the opening cysteine and the closing phenylalanine or tryptophan. The D gene is left open where the match is weak. Size is stated for part of the rows, as once, few or many counts, or as a class when the clone is expanded.

>TRBJ1-3|TRBV12-3/TRBV12-4|NA|few
TGTGCCAGCAGTTTAAACGGGGGAAACACCATATATTTT
CASSLNGGNTIYF
>TRBJ2-7|TRBV19|TRBD1|NA
TGTGCCAGTACCCGCGGACAGGGACCCTACGAGCAGTACTTC
CASTRGQGPYEQYF
>TRBJ1-3|TRBV5-4|TRBD1|NA
TGTGCCAGCAGCGTCGGGACAGGGGCCTTGAGCTCTGGAAACACCATATATTTT
CASSVGTGALSSGNTIYF
>TRBJ1-6|TRBV6-5|NA|NA
TGTGCCAGCAGTTACTCGAGTTTGCCTTCCTATAATTCACCCCTCCACTTT
CASSYSSLPSYNSPLHF
>TRBJ2-5|TRBV21-1|NA|NA
TGTGCCAGCAGCAAAGGAACACAGTGCCAAGAGACCCAGTACTTC
CASSKGTQCQETQYF
>TRBJ1-2|TRBV12-3/TRBV12-4|NA|many
TGTGCCAGCAGTAGGGCGGGTGGCTACACCTTC
CASSRAGGYTF
>TRBJ1-4|TRBV18|NA|few
TGTGCCAGCTCATCAACCCCTTTCCACGACCCAAATGAAAAACTGTTTTTT
CASSSTPFHDPNEKLFF
>TRBJ1-6|TRBV12-3/TRBV12-4|TRBD1|many
TGTGCCAGCAGTTCCGGGACAGATAATTCACCCCTCCACTTT
CASSSGTDNSPLHF
>TRBJ2-4|TRBV5-1|NA|NA
TGCGCCAGCAGCTTAGGGGGGCCGCTAGCCAAAAACATTCAGTACTTC
CASSLGGPLAKNIQYF
>TRBJ2-7|TRBV29-1|TRBD2|few
TGCAGCGTGGGTCCCCGGGCTAGCGGGATCTACGAGCAGTACTTC
CSVGPRASGIYEQYF
>TRBJ1-5|TRBV12-3/TRBV12-4|NA|NA
TGTGCCAGCAGTCGACAAGGGTGGCTTCAGCCCCAGCATTTT
CASSRQGWLQPQHF
>TRBJ1-5|TRBV10-3|TRBD1|many
TGTGCCACCGGACAGGGGAAGGGAAGCAATCAGCCCCAGCATTTT
CATGQGKGSNQPQHF
>TRBJ1-5|TRBV20-1|NA|few
TGCAGTGCTAGTGGAGGGGCCGGCATTAATAGCAATCAGCCCCAGCATTTT
CSASGGAGINSNQPQHF
>TRBJ1-6|TRBV20-1|NA|many
TGCAGTGCTCCGGACGGGAGCTCCTATAATTCACCCCTCCACTTT
CSAPDGSSYNSPLHF
>TRBJ2-1|TRBV11-2|TRBD1|NA
TGTGCCAGCAGTTCGGGACAGGCTATTATAAGGGATGAGCAGTTCTTC
CASSSGQAIIRDEQFF
>TRBJ1-1|TRBV20-1|NA|few
TGCAGTGCTAGGGCCACTGAAGCTTTCTTT
CSARATEAFF
>TRBJ2-6|TRBV7-6|NA|few
TGTGCCAGCAGTCCGACGGTTATGACCTCTGGGGCCAACGTCCTGACTTTC
CASSPTVMTSGANVLTF
>TRBJ1-2|TRBV7-9|NA|many
TGTGCCAGCAGCTCCAGGGGAGCAGTCGAGGGAAACTATGGCTACACCTTC
CASSSRGAVEGNYGYTF
>TRBJ2-7|TRBV12-3/TRBV12-4|NA|few
TGTGCCAGCAGTTTAATGGTTATGGATAACGAGCAGTACTTC
CASSLMVMDNEQYF
>TRBJ2-1|TRBV6-2/TRBV6-3|NA|few
TGTGCCAGCAGTGCGGGAATTATCAATGAGCAGTTCTTC
CASSAGIINEQFF
>TRBJ2-7|TRBV29-1|TRBD2|few
TGCAGCGTTGAGCTAGCGGGAGACTACGAGCAGTACTTC
CSVELAGDYEQYF
>TRBJ1-5|TRBV5-1|NA|few
TGCGCCAGCAGCTGGGGGGACATACCAAATCAGCCCCAGCATTTT
CASSWGDIPNQPQHF
>TRBJ2-1|TRBV20-1|TRBD2|few
TGCAGTGCTACTGACTTACTAGCGGGAGCGGTTAATGAGCAGTTCTTC
CSATDLLAGAVNEQFF
>TRBJ2-1|TRBV7-2|TRBD2|NA
TGTGCCAGCAGCTTTGGGGGGACTAGCGGGAGTTATGAGCAGTTCTTC
CASSFGGTSGSYEQFF
>TRBJ2-5|TRBV12-3/TRBV12-4|TRBD1|once
TGTGCCAGCAGTCCTCGGAAGACAGGGCGGGAGACCCAGTACTTC
CASSPRKTGRETQYF
>TRBJ2-3|TRBV7-7|NA|few
TGTGCTAGCAGCAGAGAGAATACAGATACGCAGTATTTT
CASSRENTDTQYF
>TRBJ2-4|TRBV5-1|NA|few
TGCGCCAGCAGCCTGAGGACGGGGATTAAAAACATTCAGTACTTC
CASSLRTGIKNIQYF
>TRBJ2-3|TRBV12-3/TRBV12-4|TRBD1|NA
TGTGCCAGCAGCCAGACAGGGTTATCGACAGATACGCAGTATTTT
CASSQTGLSTDTQYF
>TRBJ1-6|TRBV29-1|TRBD1|NA
TGCAGCGTGTCTGAGGGGGCGTGGAATTCACCCCTCCACTTT
CSVSEGAWNSPLHF
>TRBJ1-6|TRBV27|NA|few
TGTGCCTCCCGACCGGGGACGGGAGATAATTCACCCCTCCACTTT
CASRPGTGDNSPLHF
>TRBJ1-2|TRBV4-2|NA|few
TGTGCCAGCAGCCAAGATAACGACCAAGCTTACTATGGCTACACCTTC
CASSQDNDQAYYGYTF
>TRBJ1-1|TRBV27|NA|NA
TGTGCCAGCAGCCCTCAGACGGCCAACACTGAAGCTTTCTTT
CASSPQTANTEAFF
>TRBJ1-4|TRBV29-1|NA|NA
TGCAGCGTTGTAGGGGTTATGAACGGAAAACTGTTTTTT
CSVVGVMNGKLFF
>TRBJ1-1|TRBV29-1|TRBD1|NA
TGCAGCGTCCTACCCACAGGGGGTCTCGCTGAAGCTTTCTTT
CSVLPTGGLAEAFF
>TRBJ1-3|TRBV4-2|NA|few
TGTGCCAGCAGCCCGAGTCAGGGGATCTCTGGAAACACCATATATTTT
CASSPSQGISGNTIYF
>TRBJ1-5|TRBV29-1|TRBD1|few
TGCAGCGTCTGGACAGGGTTAGACAATCAGCCCCAGCATTTT
CSVWTGLDNQPQHF
>TRBJ2-1|TRBV29-1|TRBD2|NA
TGCAGCGGGGCCGTAGCGGGGATCTACAATGAGCAGTTCTTC
CSGAVAGIYNEQFF
>TRBJ2-1|TRBV5-5|TRBD1|NA
TGTGCCAGCAGCTACACAGGGGCCACGTTATTGAATGAGCAGTTCTTC
CASSYTGATLLNEQFF
>TRBJ1-1|TRBV5-1|NA|NA
TGCGCCAGCAGTTCCCAGGGGCAGACTGAAGCTTTCTTT
CASSSQGQTEAFF
>TRBJ2-3|TRBV18|NA|once
TGTGCCAGCTCACCACTCGTGCGGGATAGCACAGATACGCAGTATTTT
CASSPLVRDSTDTQYF
>TRBJ2-1|TRBV23-1|NA|few
TGCGCCAGCAGCCCACCCTGCGGGGTATCCTACAATGAGCAGTTCTTC
CASSPPCGVSYNEQFF
>TRBJ2-7|TRBV20-1|NA|few
TGCAGTGCTAGGTTCGTCTACGAGCAGTACTTC
CSARFVYEQYF
>TRBJ1-6|TRBV18|NA|NA
TGTGCCAGCTCACCACGCCGTTCGGAGAATTCACCCCTCCACTTT
CASSPRRSENSPLHF
>TRBJ1-5|TRBV20-1|TRBD1|many
TGCAGTGCCACACAGGGGTATCAGCCCCAGCATTTT
CSATQGYQPQHF
>TRBJ2-2|TRBV15|NA|few
TGTGCCACCCCGGGACTCTACACCGGGGAGCTGTTTTTT
CATPGLYTGELFF
>TRBJ1-3|TRBV15|NA|NA
TGTGCCACCAGCAGAGATTTGCCTTACTCTGGAAACACCATATATTTT
CATSRDLPYSGNTIYF
>TRBJ1-1|TRBV29-1|NA|NA
TGCAGCGTTGAACAGACAGGAGGGACTGAAGCTTTCTTT
CSVEQTGGTEAFF
>TRBJ1-1|TRBV7-9|TRBD1|few
TGTGCCAGCAGCAGGGACAGGGGGGGCACTGAAGCTTTCTTT
CASSRDRGGTEAFF